These 21 T cell receptor beta chains were sequenced from one sample in a study of T cells in Graves' hyperthyroidism and ophthalmopathy. Authors of the study amplified TCR beta CDR3 regions from RNA transcripts. The TCR CDR3 was amplified in a first-round RT-PCR using the HTBI primer set. One entry per CDR3 protein results from TCRdb running MiXCR on the multiplex PCR reads. Of 500,000 to 600,000 distinct CDR3 sequences listed, more than 45% are singletons. Material for sequencing was peripheral blood or thyroid tissue (not recorded which). The receptor source for this set is a woman aged 18-35 years with Graves' hyperthyroidism.

This clonotype has a count of ten or more. J is TRBJ2-7 and V is TRBV12-3 or TRBV12-4, with D possibly TRBD1 on 5 matching bases. Deletions cut 4 bases from V and 1 base from J, with 11 bases between. The CDR3 length is 14 residues. The CDR3 sequence: CASSWGRPSYEQYF. CDR3 bases: TGTGCCAGCAGTTGGGGCAGGCCTTCCTACGAGCAGTACTTC.

This clonotype was recorded at least ten times. The chain joins TRBV2 to TRBJ2-5; 9 positions match TRBD2. This CDR3 is 15 amino acids long. J lost 2 bases, V lost 9 bases, and 10 bases had no gene match. The germline gives CDR1 SNHLY, CDR2 FYNNEI. In nucleotides, the CDR3 is TGTGCCAGAACGTCCGGGACTAGCCGGCAAGAGACCCAGTACTTC. The encoded protein is CARTSGTSRQETQYF.

This chain links TRBV5-1 with TRBJ2-3; D unresolved. Per the germline V gene, CDR1 is SGHRS and CDR2 is YFSETQ. Trimming pared 4 bases from V and 9 bases from J, leaving 21 bases between. CDR3 size: 15 residues. For the CDR3, the DNA is TGCGCCAGCAGCCCATCATCCGGGCCTTGGAACACGCAGTATTTT. Protein product: CASSPSSGPWNTQYF.

Remarks on this clonotype: A much larger clone sits a single nucleotide away, making a read error possible. This likely comes from a read error, as the CDR3 has no conserved phenylalanine or tryptophan at its end. V is TRBV12-3 or TRBV12-4 and J is TRBJ1-1; D might be TRBD1 (6 bases). V shed 5 bases and J shed 11 bases, with 15 bases lying between them. This CDR3 has 12 amino acids. CDR3 region: CASSPRGGRAFS. As DNA, the CDR3 is TGTGCCAGCAGTCCAAGGGGGGGGAGGGCTTTCTCT.

This clonotype was counted ten times or more. This rearrangement joins TRBV20-1 to TRBJ1-5; 9 nucleotides line up with TRBD1. Trimming at V came to 4 bases and at J to 1 base, leaving 8 bases not matched to a gene. The V gene's germline CDR1 is DFQATT and CDR2 SNEGSKA (reference sequence). The CDR3 is made up of 16 amino acids. This chain's CDR3 is CSATSYRGRSNQPQHF. CDR3 nucleotide sequence: TGCAGTGCTACCTCTTACAGGGGGCGAAGCAATCAGCCCCAGCATTTT.

This clonotype has a single count. The rearrangement joins TRBV9 to TRBJ2-7, with 7 nucleotides matching TRBD1. From germline, CDR1 is SGDLS and CDR2 YYNGEE. The length of the CDR3 is 15 residues. The junction had 14 bases not matched to a gene; V was cut back by 4 bases and J by 7 bases. The CDR3 DNA sequence: TGTGCCAGCAGCCCGACAGGGAACTCCTACAATGAGCAGTACTTC. Protein product: CASSPTGNSYNEQYF.

This clonotype was seen repeatedly, ten times or more. The gene calls are TRBV3-1 and TRBJ1-5; D is unclear. Trimming stripped 1 base from V and 7 bases from J, with 14 bases between. CDR3 length: 15 residues. Germline V gives CDR1 LGHDT, CDR2 YNNKEL (reference sequence). CDR3: CASSQGWEAWQPQHF. The CDR3 DNA follows: TGTGCCAGCAGCCAAGGATGGGAAGCGTGGCAGCCCCAGCATTTT.

At least ten counts were recorded for this clonotype. V gene TRBV19 combines with J gene TRBJ2-7; D is unclear. The germline V gene encodes CDR1 LNHDA and CDR2 SQIVND (reference sequence). V was trimmed by 9 bases and J by 2 bases, leaving 14 bases between them. This CDR3 has 13 residues. The CDR3 loop reads CASAARTTYEQYF. The CDR3 bases are TGTGCCAGCGCGGCGCGGACGACCTACGAGCAGTACTTC.

This clonotype has at least ten counts. The chain has TRBV15 and TRBJ1-4, with a possible D match to TRBD1 (6 bases). Looked up from germline, CDR1 is LNHNV and CDR2 is YYDKDF (reference sequence). Trimming removed 1 base from V and 5 bases from J, with 11 bases in between. The CDR3 has 15 amino acids. The CDR3, as DNA: TGTGCCACCAGCAGAGGGTTTCAGGGGAATGAAAAACTGTTTTTT. Translation gives CATSRGFQGNEKLFF.

Regarding this clonotype: A much larger clone is a single base away; this may be a read error. V gene TRBV4-3 combines with J gene TRBJ2-7; 8 bases are shared with TRBD1. V shed 4 bases and J 5 bases; nucleotides not matched to a gene: 13. The CDR3 length is 16 residues. Per germline, CDR1 LGHNA and CDR2 YSLEER. CDR3 DNA: TGCGCCAGCAGCCGATCCCAGGGGGCCCAGCCCAACGAGCAGTACTTC. Translation: CASSRSQGAQPNEQYF.

This clonotype was found many times. The chain recombines TRBV4-1 with TRBJ1-1; D unclear. Trimming shortened V by 4 bases and J by 0 bases, and 9 bases separated the two germline ends. CDR1 is MGHRA and CDR2 is YSYEKL in the germline V gene. The CDR3 loop spans 14 amino acids. CDR3: CASSPRSMNTEAFF. The CDR3 DNA sequence: TGCGCCAGCAGCCCCCGATCTATGAACACTGAAGCTTTCTTT.

This clonotype was found many times. The V gene is TRBV28, the J gene TRBJ1-2; D gene unclear. CDR3 size: 13 residues. Trimming shortened V by 2 bases and J by 4 bases, and 8 bases separated the two germline ends. CDR1 is MDHEN, CDR2 SYDVKM, per germline. The CDR3 DNA is TGTGCCAGCAGTTTACCGTGGATCTATGGCTACACCTTC. Its protein is CASSLPWIYGYTF.

As regards this clonotype: Here the CDR3 omits its conserved ending phenylalanine or tryptophan, so a read error is the likely source. The chain links TRBV7-2 to TRBJ2-7; TRBD2 aligns across 10 bases. This CDR3 has 15 amino acids. CDR1 and CDR2 (germline): SGHTA, FQGNSA. The V gene end was trimmed by 5 bases and the J gene end by 4 bases; junction bases not matched to a gene: 8. Here the CDR3 DNA reads TGTGCCAGCAGCCCCCTAGCGGGAGATTGGTACGAGCAGTACCTC. It encodes CASSPLAGDWYEQYL.

The sample holds many counts of this clonotype. The rearrangement joins TRBV6-2 or TRBV6-3 to TRBJ2-7; 10 nucleotides agree with TRBD2. After removal of 6 bases from V and 2 bases from J, the junction contained 7 bases not matched to a gene. The germline V gene encodes CDR1 MNHEY and CDR2 SVGEGT. The length of the CDR3 is 15 residues. Written as DNA, the CDR3 is TGTGCCAGCAGGCCATCCGGGACTAGCGCCTACGAGCAGTACTTC. Encoded protein: CASRPSGTSAYEQYF.

The J gene is TRBJ1-1, the V gene TRBV7-2; D is unclear. V lost 5 bases and J 3 bases, leaving 10 bases between the germline ends. The germline gives CDR1 SGHTA, CDR2 FQGNSA. CDR3 size: 13 residues. The CDR3 bases are TGTGCCAGCAGCCCGATCCGGGACACTGAAGCTTTCTTT. The encoded protein is CASSPIRDTEAFF.

This clonotype has a handful of counts. The chain combines TRBV18 with TRBJ2-7; D unresolved. Germline V gives CDR1 KGHSH, CDR2 LQKENI. Trimming shortened V by 3 bases and J by 1 base, and 10 bases separated the two germline ends. The CDR3 covers 14 residues. The chain's CDR3 is CASSPTGESYEQYF. The CDR3 coding sequence is TGTGCCAGCTCACCCACCGGTGAGTCCTACGAGCAGTACTTC.

This clonotype was seen at least ten times. The chain has TRBV4-2 and TRBJ2-5; TRBD2 is a possible D gene (6 bases). Between the trimmed V and J ends, which lost 5 bases and 7 bases, there was a span of 14 bases. Germline assignment: CDR1 LGHNA and CDR2 YNFKEQ. This CDR3 is 13 amino acids long. This chain's CDR3 is CASSVGSNPTQYF. The CDR3 bases are TGTGCCAGCAGCGTCGGGAGCAACCCGACCCAGTACTTC.

Many counts were recorded for this clonotype. DNA for the CDR3: TGTGCCAGCAGCCCTATGAAGGAAGGGGGGCAAGAGACCCAGTACTTC. Translated: CASSPMKEGGQETQYF. The rearrangement joins TRBV13 to TRBJ2-5; D tentatively fits TRBD1 or TRBD2 (6 bases each). Germline V gene lookup returns CDR1 PRHDT and CDR2 FYEKMQ (reference sequence). The CDR3 sequence is 16 residues long. Trimming stripped 5 bases from V and 2 bases from J, with 18 bases between.

The CDR3 DNA sequence: TGCAGCGCTGTAGCGGGAGTGGTCAATGAGCAGTTCTTC. Protein sequence: CSAVAGVVNEQFF. The V and J genes are TRBV29-1 and TRBJ2-1, with 9 bases aligning to TRBD2. Germline lookup yields CDR1 SQVTM and CDR2 ANQGSEA. The CDR3 spans 13 residues. The trim removed 7 bases at V and 6 bases at J, leaving 7 bases unmatched.

The rearrangement uses TRBV20-1 and TRBJ2-1; no clear D. CDR3 length: 13 amino acids. Deletions cut 6 bases from V and 7 bases from J, with 16 bases between. Germline loops: CDR1 DFQATT, CDR2 SNEGSKA (reference sequence). DNA of the CDR3: TGCAGTGCAACGGACGGAAATAGGAATGAGCAGTTCTTC. As protein: CSATDGNRNEQFF.

As DNA, the CDR3 is TGTGCCAGCCGTACGGGACAGGGGATCACTGAAGCTTTCTTT. It codes for CASRTGQGITEAFF. This chain connects TRBV2 to TRBJ1-1; 10 bases match TRBD1. Germline V gene data show CDR1 as SNHLY and CDR2 as FYNNEI. J gave up 4 bases and V 8 bases, and 7 bases lay outside the gene matches. The CDR3 extends over 14 amino acids.